The 17 T cell receptor beta chains below come from one sample, sequenced in a study of glioma-infiltrating T cells (dated by TCRdb to about 2016). The sequencer was an Illumina MiSeq. The iRepertoire nested amplicon-rescue multiplex PCR (arm-PCR) platform was used to amplify TCR alpha and beta CDR3 regions from RNA. TCRdb passed the public sequencing reads through fastp at Q25 and MiXCR, retaining productive beta sequences. When rows share a CDR3 protein, they turn into one entry using the most common DNA and genes. Counted in this sample were about 180,000 distinct CDR3 sequences; under 55% of them appeared once. The ten largest clones take up roughly 5.2% of the sample. The sample taken for sequencing was glioma tissue, nonneoplastic brain tissue, or PBMCs (not recorded which). The receptor set was obtained from a human donor with low-grade glioma or glioblastoma, undergoing nonglioma brain surgery, or in good health (not recorded which).

This clonotype was seen ten or more times. CDR3 in DNA: TGTGCCAGCCAGGGCTTTACAGATACGCAGTATTTT. Amino acid sequence: CASQGFTDTQYF. The chain recombines TRBV7-2 with TRBJ2-3; tentatively, D is TRBD1 (5 bases). Trimming stripped 8 bases from V and 3 bases from J, with 9 bases between. The CDR3 loop spans 12 amino acids. CDR1 and CDR2 from the germline V gene are SGHTA and FQGNSA.

This chain links TRBV11-2 with TRBJ2-7, with 9 bases identical to TRBD1. The CDR3 extends over 14 amino acids. V lost 6 bases, J lost 4 bases, and 7 bases stayed unmatched. Germline V CDR1 and CDR2: SGHAT, FQNNGV. The CDR3 here is CASSATGGSYEQYF. CDR3 in DNA: TGTGCCAGCAGTGCAACAGGGGGCTCGTACGAGCAGTACTTC.

This clonotype was detected a few times. The chain is built from TRBV5-4 and TRBJ2-2; 9 bases align to TRBD1. Germline V gene sequence: CDR1 SGHNT, CDR2 YYREEE (reference sequence). With V trimmed by 5 bases and J by 3 bases, 11 bases remained unmatched. This CDR3 comprises 17 residues. This chain's CDR3 is CASSPDGTGRHTGELFF. CDR3 nucleotide sequence: TGTGCCAGCAGTCCTGATGGGACAGGGCGCCACACCGGGGAGCTGTTTTTT.

The sample holds many counts of this clonotype. This sequence joins TRBV20-1 and TRBJ2-5; D is possibly TRBD1 (6 bases). The CDR3 spans 12 residues. V was trimmed by 6 bases and J by 2 bases, leaving 10 bases between them. From germline, CDR1 is DFQATT and CDR2 SNEGSKA (reference sequence). CDR3 DNA: TGCAGTGCGGAGCAGGGGCAAGAGACCCAGTACTTC. Protein: CSAEQGQETQYF.

The chain couples TRBV20-1 to TRBJ2-3; 8 bases fit TRBD2. Trimming at V came to 2 bases and at J to 0 bases, leaving 13 bases not matched to a gene. The CDR3 extends over 18 amino acids. Germline-derived CDR1 and CDR2 are DFQATT and SNEGSKA (reference sequence). CDR3 protein: CSARQTSVSIQSTDTQYF. In DNA form, the CDR3 reads TGCAGTGCTAGACAGACTAGCGTGAGTATCCAAAGCACAGATACGCAGTATTTT.

As to this clonotype: This may be a read error: a much more frequent sequence differs by one nucleotide. The chain is built from TRBV20-1 and TRBJ2-2, with no clear D. This CDR3 is 13 amino acids long. Trimming took off 4 bases at V and 4 bases at J, with 10 bases between the two ends. Germline values: CDR1 DFQATT, CDR2 SNEGSKA (reference sequence). CDR3 protein: CSAIAGGTGELFF. In DNA form, the CDR3 reads TGCAGTGCTATTGCTGGCGGCACCGGGGAGCTGTTTTTT.

Remarks on this clonotype: An end of the junction does not agree with germline; a read error may underlie this. J is TRBJ1-5 and V is TRBV19, with a possible D match to TRBD1 (5 bases). The CDR3 runs to 14 residues. The V gene's germline CDR1 is LNHDA and CDR2 SQIVND (reference sequence). CDR3 nucleotide sequence: TGTGCCAGTAGGGAACCAAGACAGTTTCAGCCCAAGCATTTT. Translating it yields CASREPRQFQPKHF.

On this clonotype: Given a much more abundant clone one base away, this may be a read error. The CDR3 DNA reads as TGTGCCAGCAGTGTTTCCGGGACTAGCTCCCACGAGCAGTACTTC. Translating it yields CASSVSGTSSHEQYF. The rearrangement links TRBV28 to TRBJ2-7, with 9 bases lining up with TRBD2. This CDR3 region has 15 residues. Germline V CDR1 and CDR2: MDHEN, SYDVKM.

This clonotype was seen repeatedly, ten times or more. V and J are TRBV7-9 and TRBJ1-1; D might be TRBD1 (5 bases). The CDR3 is 14 amino acids. V was cut by 5 bases and J by 7 bases, with 17 bases left in between. Per the germline V gene, CDR1 is SEHNR and CDR2 is FQNEAQ (reference sequence). CDR3 loop: CASSPGGRGLEAFF. The CDR3 nucleotides are TGTGCCAGCAGCCCAGGTGGTAGGGGCCTTGAAGCTTTCTTT.

The chain recombines TRBV5-1 with TRBJ2-6; perhaps D is TRBD1 or TRBD2 (5 bases each). This CDR3 spans 16 amino acids. V lost 4 bases and J 1 base, leaving 12 bases between the germline ends. The germline V gene encodes CDR1 SGHRS and CDR2 YFSETQ. The CDR3 DNA reads TGCGCCAGCAGCAACCGAGGGGTATCTGGGGCCAACGTCCTGACTTTC. Residues: CASSNRGVSGANVLTF.

This clonotype has just one count. The gene calls are TRBV28 and TRBJ2-1; D call uncertain. Germline CDR1 and CDR2: MDHEN and SYDVKM. Trimming removed 6 bases from V and 8 bases from J, with 14 bases in between. The CDR3 has 13 amino acids. In DNA, the CDR3 is TGTGCCAGCAGATTTCTCGGACCCTATGAGCAGTTCTTC. This gives the protein CASRFLGPYEQFF. Full variable domain (outside the CDR3, taken from reference TRBV28 and TRBJ2-1): DVKVTQSSRYLVKRTGEKVFLECVQDMDHENMFWYRQDPGLGLRLIYFSYDVKMKEKGDIPEGYSVSREKKERFSLILESASTNQTSMYLCASRFLGPYEQFFGPGTRLTVL.

Regarding this clonotype: Being one base from a much bigger clone, this may be a read error. The chain joins TRBV28 to TRBJ2-1; TRBD2 aligns across 12 bases. This CDR3 has 15 residues. The V gene end was trimmed by 3 bases and the J gene end by 8 bases; junction bases not matched to a gene: 5. The germline CDR1 and CDR2 sequences are MDHEN and SYDVKM. In DNA, the CDR3 is TGTGCCAGCAGTTTTACTAGCGGGAGGATTGATGAGCAGTTCTTC. It translates to CASSFTSGRIDEQFF.

This clonotype was found many times. The V and J genes are TRBV20-1 and TRBJ2-5; 7 nucleotides line up with TRBD2. Germline loops: CDR1 DFQATT, CDR2 SNEGSKA (reference sequence). With V trimmed by 2 bases and J by 5 bases, 8 bases remained unmatched. There are 14 residues in the CDR3. Here the CDR3 DNA reads TGCAGTGCTAGACCTCGGGGGGTCGTCGAGACCCAGTACTTC. Residues: CSARPRGVVETQYF.

The sample holds a few counts of this clonotype. The chain employs TRBV12-3 or TRBV12-4 and TRBJ1-5, with D possibly being TRBD1 (5 bases). The CDR3 sequence is 17 residues long. Trimming cost V 4 bases and J 4 bases, with 20 bases left between them. In DNA form, the CDR3 reads TGTGCCAGCAGTTATTACAGTATATCTTGGGGGAATCAGCCCCAGCATTTT. Translation gives CASSYYSISWGNQPQHF.

This clonotype was detected ten times or more. The V gene is TRBV4-1, the J gene TRBJ1-6, with D perhaps matching TRBD1 (5 bases). CDR3 length equals 15 residues. Germline CDR1 MGHRA, CDR2 YSYEKL. Between the trimmed V and J ends, which lost 4 bases and 7 bases, there was a span of 14 bases. CDR3 sequence (DNA): TGCGCCAGCAGCCCAACCGGGACGGAGAATTCACCCCTCCACTTT. This gives the protein CASSPTGTENSPLHF.

Of note for this clonotype: A much larger clone lies a single base off, so this may be a read error. The conserved phenylalanine or tryptophan normally closing the CDR3 is absent here, so this likely arose from a read error. The chain joins TRBV29-1 to TRBJ1-1, with unresolved D. The CDR3 length is 11 residues. The germline V and J ends were trimmed by 2 bases and 7 bases, with 8 bases remaining between them. Germline CDR1 and CDR2: SQVTM and ANQGSEA. The CDR3 loop reads CSVENWGEAFL. CDR3 DNA sequence: TGCAGCGTTGAAAACTGGGGTGAAGCTTTCCTT.

Details on this clonotype: Relative to the germline gene, one junction end is altered; a read error may explain this. The chain carries TRBV24-1 and TRBJ2-7, with 9 bases identical to TRBD1. Germline-derived CDR1 and CDR2 are KGHDR and SFDVKD. The CDR3 covers 15 residues. CDR3 bases: TGTGCCACCAGTGGAGTGGACAGGGGAACCTACGAGAAGTACTTC. This sequence encodes CATSGVDRGTYEKYF.